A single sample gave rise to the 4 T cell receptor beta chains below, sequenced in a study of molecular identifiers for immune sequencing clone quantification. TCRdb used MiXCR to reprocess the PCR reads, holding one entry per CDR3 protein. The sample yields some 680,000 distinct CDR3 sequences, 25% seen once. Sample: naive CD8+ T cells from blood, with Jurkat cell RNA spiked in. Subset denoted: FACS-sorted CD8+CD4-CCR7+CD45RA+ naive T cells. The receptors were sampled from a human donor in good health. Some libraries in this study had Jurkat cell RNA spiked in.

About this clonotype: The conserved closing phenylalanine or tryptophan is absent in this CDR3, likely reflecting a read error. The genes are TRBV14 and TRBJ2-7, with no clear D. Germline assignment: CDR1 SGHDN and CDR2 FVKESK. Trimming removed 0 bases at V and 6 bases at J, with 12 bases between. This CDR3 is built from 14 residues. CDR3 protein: CASSQDSLGGEQYY. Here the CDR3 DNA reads TGTGCCAGCAGCCAAGATAGTTTAGGCGGCGAGCAGTACTAC.

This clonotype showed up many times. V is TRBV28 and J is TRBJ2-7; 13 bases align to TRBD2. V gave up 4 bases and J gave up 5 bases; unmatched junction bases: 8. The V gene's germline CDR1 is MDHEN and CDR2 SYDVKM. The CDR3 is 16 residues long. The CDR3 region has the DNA TGTGCCAGCAGTTCCGGACTAGCGGGAGTTATCGACGAGCAGTACTTC. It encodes CASSSGLAGVIDEQYF.

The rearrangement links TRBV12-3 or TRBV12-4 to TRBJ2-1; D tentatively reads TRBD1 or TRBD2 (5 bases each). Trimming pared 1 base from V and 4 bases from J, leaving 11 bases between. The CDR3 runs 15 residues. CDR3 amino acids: CASSLGDPGYNEQFF. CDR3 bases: TGTGCCAGCAGTTTAGGGGACCCAGGGTACAATGAGCAGTTCTTC.

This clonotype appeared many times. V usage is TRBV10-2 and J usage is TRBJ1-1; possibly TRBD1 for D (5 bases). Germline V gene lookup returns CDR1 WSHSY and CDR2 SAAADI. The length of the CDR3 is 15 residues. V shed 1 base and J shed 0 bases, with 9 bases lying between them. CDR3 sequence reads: CASSEFRVMNTEAFF. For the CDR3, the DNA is TGCGCCAGCAGTGAGTTCAGGGTCATGAACACTGAAGCTTTCTTT.